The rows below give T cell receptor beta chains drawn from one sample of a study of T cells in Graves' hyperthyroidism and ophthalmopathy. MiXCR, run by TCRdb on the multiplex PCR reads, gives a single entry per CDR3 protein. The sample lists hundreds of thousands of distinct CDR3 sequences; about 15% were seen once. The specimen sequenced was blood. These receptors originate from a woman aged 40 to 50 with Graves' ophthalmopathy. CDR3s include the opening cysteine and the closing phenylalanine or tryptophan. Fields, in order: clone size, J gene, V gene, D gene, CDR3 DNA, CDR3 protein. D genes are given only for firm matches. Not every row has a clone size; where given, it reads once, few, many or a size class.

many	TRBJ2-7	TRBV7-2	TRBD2	TGTGCCAGCACCAAAGGACTAGCGGGAGGAGAGCAGTACTTC	CASTKGLAGGEQYF
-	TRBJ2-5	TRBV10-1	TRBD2	TGCGCCAGCAGAAGACCAAAACTAGCGGGGAATGAACAAGAGACCCAGTACTTC	CASRRPKLAGNEQETQYF
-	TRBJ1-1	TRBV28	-	TGTGCCGGTAGCGGGGCGGGAGGGGGGACGGCTGAAGCTTTCTTT	CAGSGAGGGTAEAFF
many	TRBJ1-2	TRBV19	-	TGTGCCAGTAGTAAAGAACCAGCTAACTATGGCTACACCTTC	CASSKEPANYGYTF
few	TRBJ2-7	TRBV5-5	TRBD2	TGTGCCAGCAGCTTGGGAGCTAGCGGGAGCTCCTACGAGCAGTACTTC	CASSLGASGSSYEQYF
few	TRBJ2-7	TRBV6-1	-	TGTGCCAGCATCCGGGGGGACAGATACTACGAGCAGTACTTC	CASIRGDRYYEQYF
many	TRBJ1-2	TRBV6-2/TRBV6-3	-	TGTGCCAGCAGTCGTGTCACACCCGACTATGGCTACACCTTC	CASSRVTPDYGYTF
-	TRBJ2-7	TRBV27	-	TGTGCCAGCAGTAACCCGGTGTCCTACGAGCAGTACTTC	CASSNPVSYEQYF
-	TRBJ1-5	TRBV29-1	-	TGCAGCGTTGCCGGGTCGAGGGGGGATCAGCCCCAGCATTTT	CSVAGSRGDQPQHF
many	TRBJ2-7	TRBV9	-	TGTGCCAGCAGCGTCTCCCCGGGGGATTCGTACGAGCAGTACTTC	CASSVSPGDSYEQYF
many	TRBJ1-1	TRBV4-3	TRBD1	TGCGCCAGCAGCCAAGCCGGGACAGGGGGTGAAGCTTTCTTT	CASSQAGTGGEAFF
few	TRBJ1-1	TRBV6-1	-	TGTGCCAGCAAAATATTGGGGCCCGGAGTCCCTGAAGCTTTCTTT	CASKILGPGVPEAFF
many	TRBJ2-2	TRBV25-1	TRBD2	TGTGCCAGCAGTGAATCCGGACTAGCGGGAGATCCGAGAGTTCCCGGGGAGCTGTTTTTT	CASSESGLAGDPRVPGELFF
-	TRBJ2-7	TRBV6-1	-	TGTGCCAGCAGAGAGACGGGAGCTGAGCAGTACTTC	CASRETGAEQYF
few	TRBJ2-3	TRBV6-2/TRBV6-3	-	TGTGCCAGCAGTCGCCTTTGGGATACGCAGTATTTT	CASSRLWDTQYF
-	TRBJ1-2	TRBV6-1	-	TGTGCCAGCAGCGCCTCCCTTTCGGATGGCTACACCTTC	CASSASLSDGYTF
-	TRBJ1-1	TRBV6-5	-	TGTGCCAGCAGTTGGGACCCAGGGCTCGAAGCTTTCTTT	CASSWDPGLEAFF
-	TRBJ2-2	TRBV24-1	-	TGTGCCACCAGTGGCCGTCGCGACACCGGGGAGCTGTTTTTT	CATSGRRDTGELFF
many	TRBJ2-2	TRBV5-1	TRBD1	TGCGCCAGCAGCGATCAACAGGGGGCCGGCGGGGAGCTGTTTTTT	CASSDQQGAGGELFF
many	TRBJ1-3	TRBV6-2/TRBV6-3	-	TGTGCCAGCGGGAAGGTCGGAAACACCATATATTTT	CASGKVGNTIYF
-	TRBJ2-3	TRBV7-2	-	TGTGCCAGCAGCTTAGCCCAGGGGGGAAGAGATACGCAGTATTTT	CASSLAQGGRDTQYF
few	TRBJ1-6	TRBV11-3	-	TGTGCCAGCAGCTTAGATCTGGATGGTTCACCCCTCCACTTT	CASSLDLDGSPLHF
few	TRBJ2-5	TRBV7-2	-	TGTGCCAGCAGCCCTAACCAGAGAGGGTCCCAAGAGACCCAGTACTTC	CASSPNQRGSQETQYF